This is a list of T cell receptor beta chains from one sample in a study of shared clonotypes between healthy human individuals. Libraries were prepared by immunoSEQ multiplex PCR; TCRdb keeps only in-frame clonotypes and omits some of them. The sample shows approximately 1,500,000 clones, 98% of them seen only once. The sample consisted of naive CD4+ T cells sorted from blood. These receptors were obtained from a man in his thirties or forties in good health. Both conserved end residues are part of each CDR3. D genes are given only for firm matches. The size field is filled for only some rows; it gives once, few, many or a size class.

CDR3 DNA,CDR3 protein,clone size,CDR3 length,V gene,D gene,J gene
TGCGCCACAGGCTCAGGGGACTCTGGGGCCAACGTCCTGACTTTC,CATGSGDSGANVLTF,-,15,TRBV5-1,-,TRBJ2-6
TGCGCCAGCAGCTTGATAGGGGAATCCTACGAGCAGTACTTC,CASSLIGESYEQYF,-,14,TRBV5-1,-,TRBJ2-7
TGTGCCAGCAGCTCCCGCATCCTCTACGAGCAGTACTTC,CASSSRILYEQYF,-,13,TRBV11-2,-,TRBJ2-7
TGTGCCTGGAGTTATATTATCCCCCCCTACAGGGACACTAGCACAGATACGCAGTATTTT,CAWSYIIPPYRDTSTDTQYF,-,20,TRBV30,-,TRBJ2-3
TGTGCCAGCAGCGTAGCGGCGAACACCGGGGAGCTGTTTTTT,CASSVAANTGELFF,-,14,TRBV9,-,TRBJ2-2
TGTGCCAGCAGTTATGAGATCGGCTCCTACAATGAGCAGTTCTTC,CASSYEIGSYNEQFF,-,15,TRBV6-5,-,TRBJ2-1
TGTGCCAGCAGCTTAAGTGGGACAAATTACAATGAGCAGTTCTTC,CASSLSGTNYNEQFF,-,15,TRBV7-3,-,TRBJ2-1
TGCGCCAGCAGAGCTCCGAGCTCCTACAATGAGCAGTTCTTC,CASRAPSSYNEQFF,-,14,TRBV5-1,-,TRBJ2-1
TGTGCCAGCAGCTTAGGGGGACTAGCGGGGCGGGAGTTCTTC,CASSLGGLAGREFF,-,14,TRBV7-9,TRBD2,TRBJ2-1
TGTGCCAGCAGCTTAGCGACTAGTTCCCCGAGCAATGAGCAGTTCTTC,CASSLATSSPSNEQFF,-,16,TRBV7-9,-,TRBJ2-1
TGTGCCAGTAGTATAGAACAGGGTCTGGGATCTGGCAATCAGCCCCAGCATTTT,CASSIEQGLGSGNQPQHF,-,18,TRBV19,-,TRBJ1-5
TGTGCCAGCAGTTTAGACGCGGAACGGACCGTGAACACTGAAGCTTTCTTT,CASSLDAERTVNTEAFF,-,17,TRBV27,-,TRBJ1-1
TGTGCCAGCAGTTACATGGGCAGCCTGAGCACAGATACGCAGTATTTT,CASSYMGSLSTDTQYF,-,16,TRBV6-5,-,TRBJ2-3
TGTGCCAGCAGGGACACCCTTTTTCGTAATGGCTACACCTTC,CASRDTLFRNGYTF,once,14,TRBV7-2,-,TRBJ1-2
TGTGCCAGCAGCTTAGATTTGGCGGGAGCTTACAATGAGCAGTTCTTC,CASSLDLAGAYNEQFF,once,16,TRBV11-2,TRBD2,TRBJ2-1
TGTGCCATACAAAGGACCATGAACACTGAAGCTTTCTTT,CAIQRTMNTEAFF,-,13,TRBV15,-,TRBJ1-1
TGTGCCAGCAGCTTAGTCCTGGAGAACACTGAAGCTTTCTTT,CASSLVLENTEAFF,-,14,TRBV11-2,-,TRBJ1-1
TGTGCCAGCTCACCGATCGGACAGGGGAGCACCGGGGAGCTGTTTTTT,CASSPIGQGSTGELFF,-,16,TRBV18,TRBD1,TRBJ2-2
TGTGCCAGCAGCTCCCGGGGCAGGACCGACTCTGGAAACACCATATATTTT,CASSSRGRTDSGNTIYF,-,17,TRBV7-8,-,TRBJ1-3
TGTGCCAGCAGCTTGGTCTCCGGACCAGCAACAGATACGCAGTATTTT,CASSLVSGPATDTQYF,-,16,TRBV5-4,-,TRBJ2-3
TGCGCCAGCCGGACATTTGGCCCAGCCTACGAGCAGTACTTC,CASRTFGPAYEQYF,once,14,TRBV5-1,-,TRBJ2-7
TGCGCCAGCAGGCCAACTAGCGGGAGGACATCGGGGGCCAACGTCCTGACTTTC,CASRPTSGRTSGANVLTF,-,18,TRBV10-2,TRBD2,TRBJ2-6
TGTGCCAGTAGTATAAGCGGGAGGGCCTACGCGAACACCGGGGAGCTGTTTTTT,CASSISGRAYANTGELFF,-,18,TRBV19,TRBD2,TRBJ2-2
TGTGCCAGCAGTGAATTAGGGACACCTAGCACAGATACGCAGTATTTT,CASSELGTPSTDTQYF,-,16,TRBV25-1,-,TRBJ2-3
TGTGCCAGTAGTCCGAGCGCCGATACGCAGTATTTT,CASSPSADTQYF,-,12,TRBV19,-,TRBJ2-3
TGCAGTGCTACTGGGACTTTGCCCCAGCATTTT,CSATGTLPQHF,few,11,TRBV20-1,-,TRBJ1-5
TGTGCCAGCAGTGACTCTGAACGGGGTTACCCCAGGAACACTGAAGCTTTCTTT,CASSDSERGYPRNTEAFF,-,18,TRBV6-4,-,TRBJ1-1
TGTGCCAGCAGCCGTAGCGGGTATGTCTACGAGCAGTACTTC,CASSRSGYVYEQYF,-,14,TRBV7-9,TRBD2,TRBJ2-7
TGTGCCAGCAGCTTAGCATCCGGGACTAGCGGAGCCAACTTCTACGAGCAGTACTTC,CASSLASGTSGANFYEQYF,-,19,TRBV7-8,TRBD2,TRBJ2-7
TGTGCCAGCAGGGGTATTCAGTACAATGAGCAGTTCTTC,CASRGIQYNEQFF,-,13,TRBV2,-,TRBJ2-1
TGTGCCAGCAGTGACGTTGGGCGGCAGTTCTTC,CASSDVGRQFF,-,11,TRBV6-1,-,TRBJ2-1
TGCGCCAGCAGCTATGGAGCAGGGTTGAACACTGAAGCTTTCTTT,CASSYGAGLNTEAFF,-,15,TRBV5-1,-,TRBJ1-1
TGTGCCAGCAGCGTAGGCGCAACTAATGAAAAACTGTTTTTT,CASSVGATNEKLFF,once,14,TRBV9,-,TRBJ1-4
TGCGCCAGCAGTCCCGGGGATTCCTACAATGAGCAGTTCTTC,CASSPGDSYNEQFF,-,14,TRBV5-1,-,TRBJ2-1
TGTGCCAGCAGCTTAGGGTCGGTTGGCTCCTTTAGCACAGATACGCAGTATTTT,CASSLGSVGSFSTDTQYF,-,18,TRBV7-6,-,TRBJ2-3
TGTGCCAGCAGCTTGAACCGGGGGCAGGAAAAACTGTTTTTT,CASSLNRGQEKLFF,-,14,TRBV5-4,-,TRBJ1-4
TGTGCTAGTGGTTTGCCGCTAAGCTCCTACTGGGGAGATACGCAGTATTTT,CASGLPLSSYWGDTQYF,-,17,TRBV12-5,-,TRBJ2-3
TGTGCCAGCAGTGACACAGGCACCGGGGAGCTGTTTTTT,CASSDTGTGELFF,-,13,TRBV6-4,-,TRBJ2-2
TGTGCCAGCAGTCGACTAGCGGGGGCCTCCTACAATGAGCAGTTCTTC,CASSRLAGASYNEQFF,-,16,TRBV28,TRBD2,TRBJ2-1
TGCGCCAGCAGCGCGGACAGAATGAACACTGAAGCTTTCTTT,CASSADRMNTEAFF,-,14,TRBV5-1,-,TRBJ1-1
TGTGCCAGCAGTGATCTCAGGGGAGGGGCCTACGAGCAGTACTTC,CASSDLRGGAYEQYF,-,15,TRBV28,-,TRBJ2-7
TGTGCCAGCTCACCACCAGGAGGGAAAGGTGGCTACACCTTC,CASSPPGGKGGYTF,-,14,TRBV18,-,TRBJ1-2
TGCGCCAGCAAGCACCCCAAACCCGGGACAGAACTGACCTACGAGCAGTACTTC,CASKHPKPGTELTYEQYF,-,18,TRBV5-1,TRBD1,TRBJ2-7
TGTGCCAGCAGTCGACAGTCGAACACCGGGGAGCTGTTTTTT,CASSRQSNTGELFF,once,14,TRBV2,-,TRBJ2-2